One sample yielded the 32 T cell receptor beta chains listed below, sequenced in a study of T-cell memory formation after mild COVID-19. A single record per CDR3 protein comes from TCRdb applying MiXCR to the 5' RACE reads. This table has 120,000 or so distinct CDR3 sequences, more than 15% appearing once. The sequencing input was PBMCs or a T cell subset sorted from them (not recorded which). These TCRs come from a young man who had mild COVID-19 (a few samples of this study predate the infection). Cell type and time point are not known.

This chain uses TRBV5-6 with TRBJ2-3; D gene ambiguous. Germline V gene sequence: CDR1 SGHDT, CDR2 YYEEEE. Trimming stripped 4 bases from V and 4 bases from J, with 7 bases between. This CDR3 region has 12 residues. The CDR3 spells CASSRSSDTQYF. The CDR3 DNA is TGTGCCAGCAGCCGGTCGTCAGATACGCAGTATTTT.

J is TRBJ2-3 and V is TRBV7-2, with D hard to call. V dropped 1 base and J dropped 2 bases, with 7 bases sitting between them. Germline loops: CDR1 SGHTA, CDR2 FQGNSA. This CDR3 has 14 amino acids. CDR3 DNA: TGTGCCAGCAGCTTAGGAATACCCACAGATACGCAGTATTTT. Encoded protein: CASSLGIPTDTQYF. Using reference TRBV7-2 and TRBJ2-3 for the parts outside the CDR3, the full variable domain is GAGVSQSPSNKVTEKGKDVELRCDPISGHTALYWYRQSLGQGLEFLIYFQGNSAPDKSGLPSDRFSAERTGGSVSTLTIQRTQQEDSAVYLCASSLGIPTDTQYFGPGTRLTVL.

This chain joins TRBV20-1 and TRBJ2-1; tentatively, D is TRBD1 or TRBD2 (6 bases each). The V end was cut by 3 bases, the J end by 9 bases, with 15 bases between. The CDR3 runs to 13 residues. CDR1 and CDR2 from the germline V gene are DFQATT and SNEGSKA (reference sequence). The CDR3 DNA reads as TGCAGTGCTAGCAGGAGGGGGGCTGGTGAGCAGTTCTTC. This gives the protein CSASRRGAGEQFF.

The chain recombines TRBV12-5 with TRBJ2-2; D possibly corresponds to TRBD1 (6 bases). The CDR3 has 16 amino acids. Germline assignment: CDR1 LGHNT and CDR2 FRNRAP. The V end lost 4 bases, the J end lost 5 bases, and 17 bases lay between the germline ends. CDR3 loop: CASGSIPPTGTGELFF. CDR3 coding DNA: TGTGCTAGTGGTTCCATACCACCAACAGGGACCGGGGAGCTGTTTTTT. The entire variable domain, with the rest obtained from reference TRBV12-5 and TRBJ2-2, is as follows: DARVTQTPRHKVTEMGQEVTMRCQPILGHNTVFWYRQTMMQGLELLAYFRNRAPLDDSGMPKDRFSAEMPDATLATLKIQPSEPRDSAVYFCASGSIPPTGTGELFFGEGSRLTVL.

This clonotype came up many times. This sequence joins TRBV11-2 and TRBJ2-3, with TRBD2 matching 8 bases. CDR3 size: 15 residues. Germline assignment: CDR1 SGHAT and CDR2 FQNNGV. V lost 4 bases, J lost 2 bases, and 5 bases stayed unmatched. DNA of the CDR3: TGTGCCAGCAGCTCCAGCGGGGGTTTCACAGATACGCAGTATTTT. This gives the protein CASSSSGGFTDTQYF.

Points on this clonotype: The junction and the germline gene differ at one end; a read error may be behind it. The gene calls are TRBV20-1 and TRBJ2-5; maybe TRBD1 (5 bases). The CDR3 runs to 13 residues. CDR1 is DFQATT and CDR2 is SNEGSKA in the germline V gene (reference sequence). The CDR3 DNA reads as TGCAGTGCTCGAGACAGTTTATTAGAGACCCAGTACTTC. This translates into CSARDSLLETQYF.

The chain joins TRBV7-2 to TRBJ1-6; 7 positions agree with TRBD1. Germline V gene lookup returns CDR1 SGHTA and CDR2 FQGNSA. The CDR3 contains 12 residues. The CDR3 region is CGTGFLNSPLHF. In DNA form, the CDR3 reads TGTGGGACAGGCTTCCTTAATTCACCCCTCCACTTT.

The chain carries TRBV5-3 and TRBJ1-5; D unresolved. TRBV5-3 is noted as an ORF with a role that remains uncertain. The V end lost 1 base, the J end lost 7 bases, and 3 bases lay between the germline ends. There are 11 residues in the CDR3. The CDR3 bases are TGTGCCAGAAGCTTGATCCAGCCCCAGCATTTT. Its protein product is CARSLIQPQHF.

The chain joins TRBV30 to TRBJ1-1; D gene ambiguous. Between the trimmed V and J ends, which lost 2 bases and 10 bases, there was a span of 11 bases. The CDR3 loop spans 11 amino acids. Per the germline V gene, CDR1 is GTSNPN and CDR2 is SVGIG (reference sequence). The DNA of the CDR3 is TGTGCCTGGAGTCTCACGGCGACAGCTTTCTTT. This codes for CAWSLTATAFF.

The CDR3 DNA is TGTGCCAGCAGCCAAGAGAGGAAGCGGGGGGGCCCAGAGACCCAGTACTTC. It encodes CASSQERKRGGPETQYF. V is TRBV3-1 and J is TRBJ2-5; 10 nucleotides agree with TRBD2. The CDR3 loop spans 17 amino acids. CDR1 and CDR2 (germline): LGHDT, YNNKEL (reference sequence). Trimming at V came to 0 bases and at J to 4 bases, leaving 8 bases not matched to a gene.

This clonotype was picked up a small number of times. This sequence joins TRBV5-1 and TRBJ2-3, with 8 bases lining up with TRBD2. CDR3 length equals 15 residues. J lost 0 bases, V lost 7 bases, and 7 bases had no gene match. The germline V gene encodes CDR1 SGHRS and CDR2 YFSETQ. The CDR3: CASREAGGSTDTQYF. CDR3 nucleotide sequence: TGCGCCAGCCGGGAGGCGGGGGGCAGCACAGATACGCAGTATTTT.

This clonotype occurred a few times. The rearrangement links TRBV7-9 to TRBJ2-7; D is possibly TRBD1 or TRBD2 (6 bases each). V gave up 5 bases and J gave up 5 bases, with 16 bases separating them. Germline assignment: CDR1 SEHNR and CDR2 FQNEAQ (reference sequence). The CDR3 is 14 amino acids. The CDR3 loop is CASSPGAQGHEQYF. The CDR3 coding sequence is TGTGCCAGCAGCCCGGGGGCACAAGGCCACGAGCAGTACTTC.

There are a few counts of this clonotype. This chain links TRBV19 with TRBJ1-1; D gene uncertain. The CDR3 is 13 residues long. Trimming removed 6 bases at V and 3 bases at J, with 11 bases between. Germline V gives CDR1 LNHDA, CDR2 SQIVND (reference sequence). The DNA of the CDR3 is TGTGCCAGTAGCCCCGGATTTTACACTGAAGCTTTCTTT. Amino acid sequence: CASSPGFYTEAFF. Based on the CDR3 plus reference TRBV19 and TRBJ1-1, the full variable domain is DGGITQSPKYLFRKEGQNVTLSCEQNLNHDAMYWYRQDPGQGLRLIYYSQIVNDFQKGDIAEGYSVSREKKESFPLTVTSAQKNPTAFYLCASSPGFYTEAFFGQGTRLTVV.

The chain couples TRBV18 to TRBJ2-1; a possible D gene is TRBD2 (6 bases). The CDR3 sequence is 15 residues long. The germline V gene encodes CDR1 KGHSH and CDR2 LQKENI. Trimming took off 3 bases at V and 0 bases at J, with 9 bases between the two ends. The CDR3 bases are TGTGCCAGCTCACCGTCAGCGGGCTCCTACAATGAGCAGTTCTTC. It codes for CASSPSAGSYNEQFF.

The chain employs TRBV24-1 and TRBJ1-2; TRBD1 might be the D (6 bases). Germline V gene lookup returns CDR1 KGHDR and CDR2 SFDVKD. The V gene lost 5 bases and the J gene lost 4 bases, with 22 bases spanning the gap. The CDR3 contains 17 residues. CDR3 sequence reads: CATSGITGQKGAYGYTF. The CDR3 DNA reads TGTGCCACCAGTGGAATCACGGGACAAAAGGGTGCCTATGGCTACACCTTC.

The V call is TRBV25-1, the J call TRBJ2-5; 8 bases map to TRBD1. The CDR3 totals 13 residues. V lost 6 bases and J lost 9; bases outside the gene matches: 9. The germline V gene encodes CDR1 MGHDK and CDR2 SYGVNS. For the CDR3, the DNA is TGTGCCAGCAGGCTAACAGGGGGACAGGCCCAGTACTTC. This codes for CASRLTGGQAQYF. The complete variable domain, with remaining parts taken from reference TRBV25-1 and TRBJ2-5, reads EADIYQTPRYLVIGTGKKITLECSQTMGHDKMYWYQQDPGMELHLIHYSYGVNSTEKGDLSSESTVSRIRTEHFPLTLESARPSHTSQYLCASRLTGGQAQYFGPGTRLLVL.

The V and J genes are TRBV27 and TRBJ1-3; 7 bases map to TRBD1. The CDR3 sequence is 15 residues long. The J segment lost 1 base and the V segment lost 8 bases, leaving 8 bases of the junction unmatched. The germline gives CDR1 MNHEY, CDR2 SMNVEV (reference sequence). The CDR3 bases are TGTGCCAGCGGATGGCAGGGGGAATCTGGAAACACCATATATTTT. This sequence encodes CASGWQGESGNTIYF.

This clonotype was recorded at least ten times. The rearrangement links TRBV5-1 to TRBJ2-3; 8 nucleotides agree with TRBD2. The CDR3 sequence is 16 residues long. The trim removed 3 bases at V and 1 base at J, leaving 7 bases unmatched. Germline V lookup: CDR1 SGHRS, CDR2 YFSETQ. The CDR3 loop reads CASSSRLGLGTDTQYF. CDR3 nucleotides: TGCGCCAGCAGCTCCCGGCTGGGACTAGGCACAGATACGCAGTATTTT.

The sample holds a few counts of this clonotype. The J gene is TRBJ2-5, the V gene TRBV6-1; 9 nucleotides align to TRBD1. Germline V gives CDR1 MNHNS, CDR2 SASEGT. This CDR3 has 14 amino acids. Trimming removed 8 bases from V and 4 bases from J; junction bases left unmatched: 8. This chain's CDR3 is CASGTGTGRETQYF. Here the CDR3 DNA reads TGTGCCAGCGGAACCGGGACAGGGAGAGAGACCCAGTACTTC.

This clonotype showed up just a few times. The CDR3, as DNA: TGTGCCAGCAGCCGGACTAGCGGGGGGTGGAACACCGGGGAGCTGTTTTTT. Its protein is CASSRTSGGWNTGELFF. The V call is TRBV7-2, the J call TRBJ2-2, with 14 nucleotides matching TRBD2. The germline V gene encodes CDR1 SGHTA and CDR2 FQGNSA. The CDR3 contains 17 residues. V trimming: 5 bases; J trimming: 1 base; junction bases outside the gene matches: 3.

This clonotype showed up just a few times. The J gene is TRBJ1-2, the V gene TRBV7-2, with D possibly TRBD1 on 5 matching bases. Germline V gene sequence: CDR1 SGHTA, CDR2 FQGNSA. This CDR3 is 14 amino acids long. Trimming cost V 5 bases and J 8 bases, with 18 bases left between them. CDR3 bases: TGTGCCAGCAGCCCCGGGGCTGAAAGTCGGGGCTACACCTTC. It specifies CASSPGAESRGYTF.

The chain links TRBV5-1 to TRBJ1-2; maybe TRBD1 (5 bases). The CDR3 consists of 13 residues. V was cut by 1 base and J by 2 bases, with 6 bases left in between. Germline V CDR1 and CDR2: SGHRS, YFSETQ. CDR3 sequence (DNA): TGCGCCAGCAGCTTGAGGACAAACTATGGCTACACCTTC. Translation gives CASSLRTNYGYTF.

This clonotype was observed at least ten times. The chain couples TRBV12-3 or TRBV12-4 to TRBJ2-5; D is possibly TRBD2 (6 bases). V gave up 8 bases and J gave up 5 bases, with 9 bases separating them. The CDR3 consists of 11 residues. Here the CDR3 reads CASAEGETQYF. In DNA form, the CDR3 reads TGTGCCAGCGCGGAGGGTGAGACCCAGTACTTC.

The chain uses TRBV20-1 and TRBJ2-1; D gene unclear. The length of the CDR3 is 13 residues. CDR1 DFQATT and CDR2 SNEGSKA come from the germline V gene (reference sequence). Trimming removed 2 bases at V and 8 bases at J, with 13 bases between. In DNA, the CDR3 is TGCAGTGCTAGACCCGCCCAGGTCCATGAGCAGTTCTTC. This gives the protein CSARPAQVHEQFF.

This clonotype was observed a handful of times. J is TRBJ1-4 and V is TRBV9; no clear D gene. Looked up from germline, CDR1 is SGDLS and CDR2 is YYNGEE. The germline V and J ends were trimmed by 3 bases and 5 bases, with 20 bases remaining between them. This CDR3 is 17 amino acids long. Here the CDR3 DNA reads TGTGCCAGCAGCGCTACGCCTTACAGCACTCCGAATGAAAAACTGTTTTTT. Translated, it gives CASSATPYSTPNEKLFF.

The V and J genes are TRBV3-1 and TRBJ2-3, with TRBD1 matching over 7 bases. CDR3 length equals 18 residues. Germline V gives CDR1 LGHDT, CDR2 YNNKEL (reference sequence). Trimming cost V 4 bases and J 0 bases; bases outside gene matches: 13. CDR3 region: CASSRPQGIGTSTDTQYF. The CDR3 DNA follows: TGTGCCAGCAGCCGCCCACAGGGGATCGGTACTAGCACAGATACGCAGTATTTT.

In this sample, this clonotype turned up once. This chain connects TRBV29-1 to TRBJ1-1; the match to TRBD1 covers 7 bases. CDR1 is SQVTM and CDR2 is ANQGSEA in the germline V gene. The ends lost 6 bases at V and 4 bases at J; junction bases unmatched: 8. The CDR3 sequence is 13 residues long. The CDR3 here is CSVSQGGGTEAFF. The CDR3 DNA reads as TGCAGCGTATCTCAGGGGGGCGGCACTGAAGCTTTCTTT.

The chain combines TRBV9 with TRBJ1-1; D is ambiguous. CDR1 and CDR2 from the germline V gene are SGDLS and YYNGEE. This CDR3 has 14 residues. Trimming took off 0 bases at V and 2 bases at J, with 8 bases between the two ends. The CDR3: CASSVVPSNTEAFF. DNA for the CDR3: TGTGCCAGCAGCGTAGTCCCCTCAAACACTGAAGCTTTCTTT.

The chain joins TRBV7-9 to TRBJ1-5, with 10 bases aligning to TRBD1. CDR3 length: 17 amino acids. The junction had 4 bases not matched to a gene; V was cut back by 0 bases and J by 2 bases. Germline CDR1 is SEHNR and CDR2 is FQNEAQ (reference sequence). CDR3 coding DNA: TGTGCCAGCAGCTTAGCTCTGACAGGGGGCGGCAATCAGCCCCAGCATTTT. This codes for CASSLALTGGGNQPQHF.

V is TRBV30 and J is TRBJ2-3; D remains unclear. Germline values: CDR1 GTSNPN, CDR2 SVGIG (reference sequence). The CDR3 is 12 amino acids. The V and J ends lost 2 bases and 2 bases respectively, with 5 bases between them. CDR3 sequence reads: CAWSQPTDTQYF. CDR3 in DNA: TGTGCCTGGAGTCAACCCACAGATACGCAGTATTTT.

The chain is built from TRBV27 and TRBJ1-1; possibly TRBD1 for D (6 bases). The ends were cut back, 2 bases at V and 0 bases at J, with 10 bases in the middle. CDR3 length: 15 residues. In germline, CDR1 is MNHEY, CDR2 SMNVEV (reference sequence). The CDR3 reads CASSLLQGLNTEAFF. CDR3 nucleotides: TGTGCCAGCAGTTTACTACAGGGATTGAACACTGAAGCTTTCTTT.

This clonotype was counted between two and nine times. V is TRBV7-2 and J is TRBJ1-5; possible D gene TRBD1, 6 bases. Per germline, CDR1 SGHTA and CDR2 FQGNSA. The CDR3 spans 13 residues. The V gene lost 8 bases and the J gene lost 8 bases, with 16 bases spanning the gap. The CDR3 is CASSGGPTEPQHF. The CDR3 region has the DNA TGTGCCAGCTCCGGGGGCCCGACAGAGCCCCAGCATTTT.